This T cell receptor beta chain was sequenced during a study of blood T cell repertoires in COVID-19. Original processing notes: Reference gene primer amplification in the assay estimated nucleated cell counts. TCRdb keeps only in-frame clones here, not all; method: immunoSEQ multiplex PCR. Clonal size and the V and J genes are those of that table, whereas D and trimming came from the DNA. The sample lists about 240,000 clones; 83% were seen once. Trimming shortened V by 1 base and J by 5 bases, and 7 bases separated the two germline ends. Germline CDR1 is KGHDR and CDR2 is SFDVKD. The CDR3 totals 14 residues.

Sequencing used PBMCs or T cells enriched from blood (not recorded which). The clonotype was recovered from a woman aged 40 to 50 who had been exposed to COVID-19. V gene TRBV24-1 combines with J gene TRBJ2-2; no reliable D call. In nucleotides, the CDR3 is TGTGCCACCAGTGATTTATATGAGACCGGGGAGCTGTTTTTT. Protein: CATSDLYETGELFF.